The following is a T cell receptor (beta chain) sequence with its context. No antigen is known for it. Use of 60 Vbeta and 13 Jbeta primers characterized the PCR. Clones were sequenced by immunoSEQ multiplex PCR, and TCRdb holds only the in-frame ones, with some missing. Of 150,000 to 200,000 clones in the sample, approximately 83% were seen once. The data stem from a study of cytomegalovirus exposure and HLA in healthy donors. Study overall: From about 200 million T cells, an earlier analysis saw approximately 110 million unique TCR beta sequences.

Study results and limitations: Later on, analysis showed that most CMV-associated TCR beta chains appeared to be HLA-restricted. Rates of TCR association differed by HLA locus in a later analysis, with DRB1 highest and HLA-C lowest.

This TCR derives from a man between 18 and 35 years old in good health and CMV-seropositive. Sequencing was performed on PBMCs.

CDR3 sequence reads: CASSGLSGFHNEQFF. The CDR3, as DNA: TGTGCCAGCAGTGGGTTAAGCGGGTTCCACAATGAGCAGTTCTTC. The chain is built from TRBV2 and TRBJ2-1; possibly TRBD2 for D (6 bases). This CDR3 has 15 residues. The V end lost 4 bases, the J end lost 5 bases, and 15 bases lay between the germline ends. CDR1 SNHLY and CDR2 FYNNEI come from the germline V gene.